One T cell receptor (beta chain) is described in this entry. The germline V gene encodes CDR1 LNHDA and CDR2 SQIVND (reference sequence). This CDR3 spans 13 amino acids. The data are from a study of T cell responses to AZD1222 COVID-19 vaccine. TCRdb's table, derived via immunoSEQ multiplex PCR, lists solely in-frame clones and lacks some. The table lists 150,000 or so clones, roughly 92% of them singletons. V and J are TRBV19 and TRBJ1-6, with D tentatively TRBD1 (5 bases). The source is an adult who received the AZD1222 COVID-19 vaccine. Sample: peripheral blood, taken 28 days after the second AZD1222 dose. The CDR3 bases are TGTGCTACCACGCAGGGTCTGAATTCACCCCTCCACTTT. Translation: CATTQGLNSPLHF.